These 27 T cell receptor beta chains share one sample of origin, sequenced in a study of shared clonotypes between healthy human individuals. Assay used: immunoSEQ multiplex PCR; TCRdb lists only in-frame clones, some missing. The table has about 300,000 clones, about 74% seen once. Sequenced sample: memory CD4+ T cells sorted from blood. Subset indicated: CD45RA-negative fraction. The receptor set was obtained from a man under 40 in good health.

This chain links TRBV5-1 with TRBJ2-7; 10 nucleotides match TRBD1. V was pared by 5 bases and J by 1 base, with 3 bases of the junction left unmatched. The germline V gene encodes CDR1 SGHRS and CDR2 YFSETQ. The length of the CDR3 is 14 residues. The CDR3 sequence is CASRRTGGSYEQYF. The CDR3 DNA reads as TGCGCCAGCAGAAGGACAGGGGGTTCCTACGAGCAGTACTTC.

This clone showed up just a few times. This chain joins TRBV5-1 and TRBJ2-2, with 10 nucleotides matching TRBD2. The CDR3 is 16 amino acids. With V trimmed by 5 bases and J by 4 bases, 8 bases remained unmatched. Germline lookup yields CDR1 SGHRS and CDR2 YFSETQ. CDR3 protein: CASRSSGSVGTGELFF. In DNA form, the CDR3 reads TGCGCCAGCAGGTCTAGCGGGAGCGTGGGCACCGGGGAGCTGTTTTTT.

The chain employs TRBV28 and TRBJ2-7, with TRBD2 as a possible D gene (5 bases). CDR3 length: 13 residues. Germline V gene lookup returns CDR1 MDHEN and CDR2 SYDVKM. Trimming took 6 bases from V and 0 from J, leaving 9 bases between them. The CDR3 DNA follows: TGTGCCAGCAGCCGCGGGCGCTCCTACGAGCAGTACTTC. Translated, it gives CASSRGRSYEQYF.

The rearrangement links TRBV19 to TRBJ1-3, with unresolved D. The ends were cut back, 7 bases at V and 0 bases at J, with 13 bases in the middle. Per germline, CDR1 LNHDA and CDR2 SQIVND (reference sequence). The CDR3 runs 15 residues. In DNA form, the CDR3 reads TGTGCCAGTATGGTCAGGAATCGCTCTGGAAACACCATATATTTT. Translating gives CASMVRNRSGNTIYF.

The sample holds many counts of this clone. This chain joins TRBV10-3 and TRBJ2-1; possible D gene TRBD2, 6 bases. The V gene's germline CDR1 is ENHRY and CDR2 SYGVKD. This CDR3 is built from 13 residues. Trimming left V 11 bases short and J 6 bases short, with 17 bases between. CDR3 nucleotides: TGTGCCGGCGGGGACCAAGCTTTCAATGAGCAGTTCTTC. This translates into CAGGDQAFNEQFF.

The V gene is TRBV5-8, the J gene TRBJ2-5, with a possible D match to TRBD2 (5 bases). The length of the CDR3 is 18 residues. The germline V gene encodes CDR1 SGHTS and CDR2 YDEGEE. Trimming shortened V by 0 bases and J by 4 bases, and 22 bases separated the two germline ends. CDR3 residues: CASSLGGGSSTLPETQYF. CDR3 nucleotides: TGTGCCAGCAGCTTGGGAGGAGGCAGTAGTACGTTGCCAGAGACCCAGTACTTC.

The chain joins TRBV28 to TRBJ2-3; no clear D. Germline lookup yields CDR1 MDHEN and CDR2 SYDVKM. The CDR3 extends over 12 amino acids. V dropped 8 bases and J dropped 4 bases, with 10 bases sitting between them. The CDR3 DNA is TGTGCCAGCCATGGCACGGCAGATACGCAGTATTTT. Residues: CASHGTADTQYF.

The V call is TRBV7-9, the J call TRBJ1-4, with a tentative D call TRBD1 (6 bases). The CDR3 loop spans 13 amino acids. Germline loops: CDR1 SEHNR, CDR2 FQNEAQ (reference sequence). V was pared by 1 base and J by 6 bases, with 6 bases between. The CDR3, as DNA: TGTGCCAGCAGCTTAGGGACAGATGAAAAACTGTTTTTT. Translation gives CASSLGTDEKLFF. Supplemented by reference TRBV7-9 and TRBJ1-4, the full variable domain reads DTGVSQNPRHKITKRGQNVTFRCDPISEHNRLYWYRQTLGQGPEFLTYFQNEAQLEKSRLLSDRFSAERPKGSFSTLEIQRTEQGDSAMYLCASSLGTDEKLFFGSGTQLSVL.

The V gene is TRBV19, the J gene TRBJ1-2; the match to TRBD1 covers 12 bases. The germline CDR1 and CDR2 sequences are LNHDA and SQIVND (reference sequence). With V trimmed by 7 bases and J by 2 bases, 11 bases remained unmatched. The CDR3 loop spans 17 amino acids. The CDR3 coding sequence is TGTGCCAGTATCGCGGTGGGACAGGGGGCCGAGAACTATGGCTACACCTTC. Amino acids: CASIAVGQGAENYGYTF.

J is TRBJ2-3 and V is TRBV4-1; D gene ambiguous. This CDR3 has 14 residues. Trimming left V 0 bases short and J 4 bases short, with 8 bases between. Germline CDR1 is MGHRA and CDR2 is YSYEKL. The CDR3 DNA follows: TGCGCCAGCAGCCAAGACCCGTCCCCAGATACGCAGTATTTT. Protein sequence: CASSQDPSPDTQYF.

CDR3 in DNA: TGTGCCAGCAGCTGGGACAGGGGAAACACCGGGGAGCTGTTTTTT. Translated: CASSWDRGNTGELFF. This chain connects TRBV11-2 to TRBJ2-2; TRBD1 aligns across 10 bases. Trimming cost V 4 bases and J 2 bases; bases outside gene matches: 1. This CDR3 region has 15 residues. CDR1 and CDR2 (germline): SGHAT, FQNNGV.

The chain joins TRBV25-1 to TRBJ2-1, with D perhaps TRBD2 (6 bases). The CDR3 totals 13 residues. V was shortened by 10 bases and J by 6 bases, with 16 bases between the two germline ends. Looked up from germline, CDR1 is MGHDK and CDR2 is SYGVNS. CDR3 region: CATRTTFRNEQFF. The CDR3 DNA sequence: TGTGCCACCCGGACTACTTTTCGCAATGAGCAGTTCTTC.

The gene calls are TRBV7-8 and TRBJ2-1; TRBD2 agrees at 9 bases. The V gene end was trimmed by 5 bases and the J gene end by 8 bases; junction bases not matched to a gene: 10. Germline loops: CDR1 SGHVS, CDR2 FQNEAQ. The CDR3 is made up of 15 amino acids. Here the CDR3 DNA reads TGTGCCAGCAGCCCGATAAGGGGACTAGCCGATGAGCAGTTCTTC. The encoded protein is CASSPIRGLADEQFF.

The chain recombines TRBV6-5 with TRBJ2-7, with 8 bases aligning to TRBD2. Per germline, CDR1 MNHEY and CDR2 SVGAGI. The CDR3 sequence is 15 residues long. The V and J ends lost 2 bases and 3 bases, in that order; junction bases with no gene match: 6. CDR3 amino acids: CASSYPRAGVYEQYF. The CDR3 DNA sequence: TGTGCCAGCAGTTACCCCCGAGCGGGAGTCTACGAGCAGTACTTC.

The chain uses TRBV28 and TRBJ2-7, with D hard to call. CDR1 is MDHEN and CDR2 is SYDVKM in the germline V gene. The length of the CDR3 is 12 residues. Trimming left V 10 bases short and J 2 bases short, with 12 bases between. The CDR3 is CATQLLPYEQYF. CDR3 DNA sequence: TGTGCCACGCAGCTCCTTCCCTACGAGCAGTACTTC. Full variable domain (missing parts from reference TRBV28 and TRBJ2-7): DVKVTQSSRYLVKRTGEKVFLECVQDMDHENMFWYRQDPGLGLRLIYFSYDVKMKEKGDIPEGYSVSREKKERFSLILESASTNQTSMYLCATQLLPYEQYFGPGTRLTVT.

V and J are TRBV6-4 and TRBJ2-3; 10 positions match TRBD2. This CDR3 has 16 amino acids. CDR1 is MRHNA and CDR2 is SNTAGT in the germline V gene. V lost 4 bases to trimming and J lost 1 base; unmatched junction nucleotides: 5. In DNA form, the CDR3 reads TGTGCCAGCAGTGTTACCGGGACTAGCGGCACAGATACGCAGTATTTT. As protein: CASSVTGTSGTDTQYF.

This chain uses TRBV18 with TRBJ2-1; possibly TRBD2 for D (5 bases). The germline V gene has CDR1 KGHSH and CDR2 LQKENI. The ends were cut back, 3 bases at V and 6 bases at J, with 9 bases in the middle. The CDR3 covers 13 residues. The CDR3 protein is CASSPPSINEQFF. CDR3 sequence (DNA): TGTGCCAGCTCACCCCCTAGCATCAATGAGCAGTTCTTC.

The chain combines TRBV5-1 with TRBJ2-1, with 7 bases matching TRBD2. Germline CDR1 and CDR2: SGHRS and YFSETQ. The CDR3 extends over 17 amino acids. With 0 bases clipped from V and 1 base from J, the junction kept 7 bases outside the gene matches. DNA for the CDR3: TGCGCCAGCAGCTTGGGCAGGGCTAGCGGATCCTACAATGAGCAGTTCTTC. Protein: CASSLGRASGSYNEQFF.

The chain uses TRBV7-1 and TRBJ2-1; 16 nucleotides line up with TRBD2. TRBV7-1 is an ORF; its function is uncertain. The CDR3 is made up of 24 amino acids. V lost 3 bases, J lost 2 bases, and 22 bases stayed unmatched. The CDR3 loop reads CASSSPLYQGKGTSGRAPYNEQFF. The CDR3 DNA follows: TGTGCCAGCAGCTCCCCGCTTTACCAAGGGAAGGGGACTAGCGGGAGGGCCCCCTACAATGAGCAGTTCTTC.

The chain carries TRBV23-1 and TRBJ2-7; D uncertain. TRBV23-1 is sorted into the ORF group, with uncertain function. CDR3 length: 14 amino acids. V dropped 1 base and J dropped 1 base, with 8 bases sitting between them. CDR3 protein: CASSQLRISYEQYF. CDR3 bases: TGCGCCAGCAGTCAATTGAGGATATCCTACGAGCAGTACTTC.

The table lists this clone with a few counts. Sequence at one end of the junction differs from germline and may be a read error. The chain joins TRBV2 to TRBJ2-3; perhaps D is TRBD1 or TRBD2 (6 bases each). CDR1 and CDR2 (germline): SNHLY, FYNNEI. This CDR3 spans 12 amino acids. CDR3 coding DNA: TGTGCCAGCAGCTCGACAGGAGGGGCAGGGGATTTT. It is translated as CASSSTGGAGDF. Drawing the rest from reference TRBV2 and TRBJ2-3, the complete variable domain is EPEVTQTPSHQVTQMGQEVILRCVPISNHLYFYWYRQILGQKVEFLVSFYNNEISEKSEIFDDQFSVERPDGSNFTLKIRSTKLEDSAMYFCASSSTGGAGDFGPGTRLTVL.

The CDR3 is CASSKASGSRRETQYF. CDR3 DNA: TGTGCCAGCAGCAAAGCTAGCGGGAGCAGACGGGAGACCCAGTACTTC. V and J are TRBV21-1 and TRBJ2-5; the D call TRBD2 from the table was never checked on the DNA. TRBV21-1 is a documented pseudogene. The CDR3 is 16 residues long.

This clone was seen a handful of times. The CDR3 is CASSFARPGAGYEQYF. The CDR3 DNA reads as TGCGCCAGCAGCTTCGCCCGTCCAGGGGCGGGGTACGAGCAGTACTTC. The chain is built from TRBV5-1 and TRBJ2-7; D may match TRBD1 or TRBD2 (6 bases each). V was shortened by 2 bases and J by 4 bases, with 19 bases between the two germline ends. This CDR3 spans 16 amino acids. Germline values: CDR1 SGHRS, CDR2 YFSETQ.

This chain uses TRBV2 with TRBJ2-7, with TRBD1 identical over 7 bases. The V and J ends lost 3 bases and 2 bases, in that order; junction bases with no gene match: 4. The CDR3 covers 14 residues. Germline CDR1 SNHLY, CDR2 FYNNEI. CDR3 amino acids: CASSDTGETYEQYF. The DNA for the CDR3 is TGTGCCAGCAGTGACACAGGGGAGACCTACGAGCAGTACTTC.

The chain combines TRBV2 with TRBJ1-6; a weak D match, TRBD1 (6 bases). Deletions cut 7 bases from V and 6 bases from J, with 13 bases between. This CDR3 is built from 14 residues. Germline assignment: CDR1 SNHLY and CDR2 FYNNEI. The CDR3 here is CASNGQHVNSPLHF. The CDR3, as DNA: TGTGCCAGCAATGGACAGCACGTTAATTCACCCCTCCACTTT.

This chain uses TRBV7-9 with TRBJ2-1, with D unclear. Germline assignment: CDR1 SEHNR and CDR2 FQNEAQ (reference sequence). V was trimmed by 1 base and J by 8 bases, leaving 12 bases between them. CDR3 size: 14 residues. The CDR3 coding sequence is TGTGCCAGCAGCTTAGTTTTACCCATCGATGAGCAGTTCTTC. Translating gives CASSLVLPIDEQFF.

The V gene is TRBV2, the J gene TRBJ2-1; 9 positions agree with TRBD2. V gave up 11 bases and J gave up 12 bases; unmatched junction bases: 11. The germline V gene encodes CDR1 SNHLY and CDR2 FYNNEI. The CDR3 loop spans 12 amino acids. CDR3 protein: CAGTGTSSGQFF. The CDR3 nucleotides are TGTGCCGGTACCGGGACTAGCTCTGGGCAGTTCTTC.